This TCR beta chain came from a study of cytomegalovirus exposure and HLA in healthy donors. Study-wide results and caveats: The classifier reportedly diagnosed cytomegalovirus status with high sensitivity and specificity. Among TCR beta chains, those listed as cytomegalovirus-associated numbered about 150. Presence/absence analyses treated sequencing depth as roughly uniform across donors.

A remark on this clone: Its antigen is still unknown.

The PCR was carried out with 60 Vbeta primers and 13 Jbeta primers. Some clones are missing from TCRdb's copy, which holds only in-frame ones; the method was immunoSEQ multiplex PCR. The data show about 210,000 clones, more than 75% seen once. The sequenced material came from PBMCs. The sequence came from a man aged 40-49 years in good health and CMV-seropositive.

This CDR3 is CASSIDRGGDSVGELFF. CDR3 DNA: TGTGCCAGTAGTATAGATCGCGGGGGGGATTCTGTCGGGGAGCTGTTTTTT. The rearrangement uses TRBV19 and TRBJ2-2, with 9 bases lining up with TRBD2. The CDR3 totals 17 residues. Losses at the gene ends were 0 bases for V and 7 bases for J; bases not matched to a gene: 9. Germline V gene sequence: CDR1 LNHDA, CDR2 SQIVND (reference sequence).